This passage covers 24 T cell receptor beta chains from one sample sequenced in a study of T cell repertoires in cytomegalovirus infection. TCRdb analysed the reads with MiXCR anew, one entry per CDR3 protein. This table has about 920,000 distinct CDR3 sequences, 30% to 40% appearing once. The antigens of these receptors remain unknown. Sequencing used cultured CD8+ T cells from PBMCs, obtained from culture after CMV antigen stimulation. These receptors originate from a human donor in good health (CMV status not recorded). Some clones in this sample may be carry-over from other donors' samples.

This clonotype was observed a handful of times. CDR3 DNA: TGTGCCAGCAGTATGACAGGGGTTGAGACCCAGTACTTC. Its protein is CASSMTGVETQYF. The chain joins TRBV12-3 or TRBV12-4 to TRBJ2-5; 8 positions match TRBD1. The V segment lost 5 bases and the J segment 5 bases; nucleotides outside the gene matches: 4. The CDR3 covers 13 residues.

The chain uses TRBV6-6 and TRBJ2-1; D is ambiguous. The V end lost 5 bases, the J end lost 3 bases, and 5 bases lay between the germline ends. This CDR3 contains 12 residues. Germline CDR1 and CDR2: MNHNY and SVGAGI (reference sequence). The CDR3 spells CASSESYNEQFF. The CDR3 nucleotides read TGTGCCAGCAGTGAGAGCTACAATGAGCAGTTCTTC.

The rearrangement joins TRBV25-1 to TRBJ1-1, with a possible D match to TRBD1 (6 bases). The CDR3 length is 13 residues. Per germline, CDR1 MGHDK and CDR2 SYGVNS. V lost 6 bases to trimming and J lost 3 bases, with 11 bases between them. CDR3 loop: CASSGKGDTEAFF. CDR3 sequence (DNA): TGTGCCAGCAGCGGGAAGGGGGACACTGAAGCTTTCTTT.

This chain uses TRBV9 with TRBJ2-5; TRBD2 matches at 7 bases. The CDR3 loop spans 17 amino acids. The V segment lost 4 bases and the J segment 3 bases; nucleotides outside the gene matches: 15. From germline, CDR1 is SGDLS and CDR2 YYNGEE. The CDR3 region is CASSIRKAGLSEETQYF. As DNA, the CDR3 is TGTGCCAGCAGCATAAGAAAAGCGGGGCTCTCGGAAGAGACCCAGTACTTC. The whole variable domain, filled in from reference TRBV9 and TRBJ2-5, reads DSGVTQTPKHLITATGQRVTLRCSPRSGDLSVYWYQQSLDQGLQFLIQYYNGEERAKGNILERFSAQQFPDLHSELNLSSLELGDSALYFCASSIRKAGLSEETQYFGPGTRLLVL.

Concerning this clonotype itself: A read error may account for a junction end that differs from germline. The genes are TRBV27 and TRBJ1-6; D gene unclear. Germline CDR1 and CDR2: MNHEY and SMNVEV (reference sequence). The CDR3 spans 16 residues. Here the CDR3 reads CACSLRASSYNSPLHF. The CDR3 DNA reads as TGTGCCTGCAGTTTAAGGGCCAGCTCCTATAATTCACCCCTCCACTTT.

This clonotype was detected only a few times. J is TRBJ2-5 and V is TRBV7-8; 10 positions agree with TRBD1. V was pared by 6 bases and J by 5 bases, with 12 bases of the junction left unmatched. CDR1 is SGHVS, CDR2 FQNEAQ, per germline. CDR3 size: 16 residues. The CDR3, as DNA: TGTGCCAGCAGTAACCCGGGACAGGGGATTCGCGAGACCCAGTACTTC. Translating it yields CASSNPGQGIRETQYF.

Only a few counts were recorded for this clonotype. The chain has TRBV27 and TRBJ2-7; D perhaps matches TRBD1 (6 bases). The CDR3 totals 12 residues. V was clipped by 5 bases and J by 7 bases, with 12 bases between them. Germline loops: CDR1 MNHEY, CDR2 SMNVEV (reference sequence). The CDR3 bases are TGTGCCAGCAGTGTGCCTCAGGGGGAGCAGTACTTC. This sequence encodes CASSVPQGEQYF.

The chain recombines TRBV5-8 with TRBJ1-2; D is unclear. Germline values: CDR1 SGHTS, CDR2 YDEGEE. Trimming shortened V by 5 bases and J by 5 bases, and 13 bases separated the two germline ends. The CDR3 totals 13 residues. CDR3 DNA: TGTGCCAGCAGTACCGGATCGAGTTATGGCTACACCTTC. Its protein product is CASSTGSSYGYTF.

DNA for the CDR3: TGTGCTAGTGGTCCAGGGGCAGGGGAGCTGTTTTTT. Translated, it gives CASGPGAGELFF. The chain has TRBV12-5 and TRBJ2-2; D is possibly TRBD1 (6 bases). This CDR3 contains 12 residues. CDR1 LGHNT and CDR2 FRNRAP come from the germline V gene. V was clipped by 5 bases and J by 8 bases, with 9 bases between them.

The table lists this clonotype with a few counts. CDR3 coding DNA: TGCGCCAGCAGCCAAGGACGGGGAAGAGACGAGCAGTTCTTC. It translates to CASSQGRGRDEQFF. The genes are TRBV4-1 and TRBJ2-1; tentatively, D is TRBD2 (5 bases). Germline CDR1 reads MGHRA; CDR2 reads YSYEKL. This CDR3 is 14 amino acids long. Trimming stripped 1 base from V and 10 bases from J, with 14 bases between.

This clonotype has just a few counts. The rearrangement joins TRBV28 to TRBJ1-5, with D hard to call. From germline, CDR1 is MDHEN and CDR2 SYDVKM. CDR3 length: 15 residues. V was cut by 7 bases and J by 6 bases, with 19 bases left in between. The CDR3 nucleotides are TGTGCCAGCACCAAATGGGCAGAGCGCAGTCAGCCCCAGCATTTT. Protein sequence: CASTKWAERSQPQHF.

This clonotype was counted only a few times. This chain uses TRBV6-5 with TRBJ2-2; no clear D gene. CDR1 is MNHEY, CDR2 SVGAGI, per germline. The CDR3 has 11 amino acids. The V and J ends lost 8 bases and 6 bases respectively, with 7 bases between them. As DNA, the CDR3 is TGTGCCAGCGGATGGGCCGGGGAGCTGTTTTTT. Amino acid sequence: CASGWAGELFF.

This clonotype was detected many times. This chain links TRBV7-9 with TRBJ2-5; 8 nucleotides agree with TRBD1. The CDR3 loop spans 12 amino acids. V lost 5 bases, J lost 4 bases, and 0 bases stayed unmatched. From germline, CDR1 is SEHNR and CDR2 FQNEAQ (reference sequence). The CDR3 is CASSQGAETQYF. DNA of the CDR3: TGTGCCAGCAGCCAGGGGGCAGAGACCCAGTACTTC.

This clonotype was detected only a few times. The chain's CDR3 is CASSIQLAGDTQYF. The CDR3 nucleotides read TGTGCCAGTAGTATCCAACTAGCGGGGGATACGCAGTATTTT. The rearrangement uses TRBV19 and TRBJ2-3; 10 bases agree with TRBD2. The V segment lost 3 bases and the J segment 6 bases; nucleotides outside the gene matches: 3. Germline CDR1 LNHDA, CDR2 SQIVND (reference sequence). This CDR3 is 14 amino acids long.

The V and J genes are TRBV11-2 and TRBJ2-4; 7 bases are a match to TRBD1. Trimming at V came to 5 bases and at J to 0 bases, leaving 7 bases not matched to a gene. Germline-derived CDR1 and CDR2 are SGHAT and FQNNGV. The CDR3 spans 16 residues. This CDR3 reads CASSPWTGLAKNIQYF. CDR3 DNA: TGTGCCAGCAGCCCGTGGACAGGTCTAGCCAAAAACATTCAGTACTTC.

The genes are TRBV6-1 and TRBJ2-7; D unresolved. The CDR3 runs 15 residues. The V end lost 0 bases, the J end lost 3 bases, and 12 bases lay between the germline ends. CDR1 MNHNS and CDR2 SASEGT come from the germline V gene. The CDR3 is CASSEALDGDYEQYV. The CDR3 coding sequence is TGTGCCAGCAGTGAAGCGCTAGATGGGGACTACGAGCAGTACGTC.

This chain joins TRBV6-1 and TRBJ1-1; D gene unclear. The CDR3 is 14 amino acids. Germline-derived CDR1 and CDR2 are MNHNS and SASEGT. V lost 9 bases and J 0 bases, leaving 14 bases between the germline ends. CDR3 in DNA: TGTGCCAGTGAAAGGGTTATCATGAACACTGAAGCTTTCTTT. It codes for CASERVIMNTEAFF.

The rearrangement links TRBV27 to TRBJ2-3; the D gene could be TRBD1 or TRBD2 (6 bases each). The CDR3 covers 13 residues. The germline V gene has CDR1 MNHEY and CDR2 SMNVEV (reference sequence). Trimming removed 4 bases from V and 5 bases from J, with 10 bases in between. The CDR3 protein is CASSWGAGDTQYF. The CDR3 DNA follows: TGTGCCAGCAGTTGGGGGGCCGGAGATACGCAGTATTTT.

This clonotype was seen a single time. This chain links TRBV29-1 with TRBJ2-7; weak D call: TRBD1 (5 bases). Germline loops: CDR1 SQVTM, CDR2 ANQGSEA. The V and J ends lost 6 bases and 2 bases respectively, with 11 bases between them. The CDR3 is 12 amino acids. CDR3 sequence: CSVVTETYEQYF. The CDR3 nucleotides are TGCAGCGTAGTGACAGAAACCTACGAGCAGTACTTC.

On this clonotype itself: An end of the junction differs from the germline gene, which may be a read error. The rearrangement uses TRBV5-3 and TRBJ2-7; unclear D gene. TRBV5-3 is designated an ORF whose function remains uncertain. The CDR3 runs to 15 residues. The CDR3 here is CASSLELGIGYEQYF. Here the CDR3 DNA reads TGTGCCAGCAGCTTGGAATTAGGGATCGGCTACGAGCAGTACTTC.

CDR3 coding DNA: TGTGCCAGCATCAACGGGGGTGAAGCTTTCTTT. Encoded protein: CASINGGEAFF. The genes are TRBV6-5 and TRBJ1-1, with D perhaps TRBD1 (5 bases). This CDR3 spans 11 amino acids. Germline V gene data show CDR1 as MNHEY and CDR2 as SVGAGI. With 7 bases removed from V and 7 bases from J, the gap between germline ends came to 10 bases.

J is TRBJ2-2 and V is TRBV7-4, with D perhaps matching TRBD2 (5 bases). Trimming took off 0 bases at V and 9 bases at J, with 17 bases between the two ends. The germline CDR1 and CDR2 sequences are SGHVT and SQSDAQ. The CDR3 loop spans 16 amino acids. The CDR3 DNA reads as TGTGCCAGCAGCTTAGCTCGGGGAGCACCCCACCGGGAGCTGTTTTTT. Amino acid sequence: CASSLARGAPHRELFF.

This clonotype showed up just a few times. This chain joins TRBV28 and TRBJ2-5; 11 positions match TRBD2. The length of the CDR3 is 17 residues. J gave up 5 bases and V 2 bases, and 10 bases lay outside the gene matches. CDR1 and CDR2 from the germline V gene are MDHEN and SYDVKM. The CDR3 spells CASSLLAGGQTRETQYF. CDR3 sequence (DNA): TGTGCCAGCAGTTTACTAGCGGGGGGCCAGACTAGGGAGACCCAGTACTTC.

J is TRBJ1-5 and V is TRBV28; D remains unclear. Trimming cost V 7 bases and J 4 bases, with 11 bases left between them. Germline V lookup: CDR1 MDHEN, CDR2 SYDVKM. This CDR3 is built from 13 residues. As DNA, the CDR3 is TGTGCCAGCATCGGCCTGGGGAATCAGCCCCAGCATTTT. Translation: CASIGLGNQPQHF.